These T cell receptor beta chains were read from a single sample in a study of shared clonotypes between healthy human individuals. Here immunoSEQ multiplex PCR was the method, and the copy in TCRdb shows in-frame clones only, minus some. In the table there are some 2.1 million clones, about 94% of which are singletons. Sequenced input: naive CD8+ T cells sorted from blood. All receptors derive from a man aged 18 to 30 in good health. The conserved cysteine and the conserved F or W are not part of the CDR3 here.

j_call v_call cdr3_aa
TRBJ1-1 TRBV5-4 ASSSIGGTEAF
TRBJ2-3 TRBV28 ASSFWGDTQY
TRBJ2-1 TRBV27 ASSPSTFADEQF
TRBJ1-1 TRBV10-1 ASTGPGQGFGAF
TRBJ2-3 TRBV12-5 ASGPSLAGEVDTQY
TRBJ1-1 TRBV6-6 ASSYGGVTEAF
TRBJ2-2 TRBV2 ASSEVLPSTGELF
TRBJ2-5 TRBV4-1 ASSQDLSSGLAKETQY
TRBJ1-3 TRBV10-3 AISERGAGNTIY
TRBJ2-4 TRBV29-1 SVQPTQGYIQY
TRBJ2-7 TRBV11-2 ASSHRLAGGSSYEQY
TRBJ2-3 TRBV7-3 ASSSTGADTQY
TRBJ2-7 TRBV6-1 ASSDYRGYEQY
TRBJ1-1 TRBV10-2 ASSESTTWDRGFHTEAF
TRBJ1-2 TRBV15 ATSRDKAELRGGYT
TRBJ1-4 TRBV4-1 ASSQENPAGANEKLF
TRBJ2-2 TRBV2 ASRGDGRNTGELF
TRBJ2-7 TRBV2 ASQPGTGYEQY